Following are 26 T cell receptor beta chains from one sample sequenced in a study of control samples from healthy donors and cancer patients. The assay was immunoSEQ multiplex PCR, and TCRdb's table has in-frame clones only and misses some. Of 110,000 or so clones listed, approximately 82% were seen once; the top ten hold 6.5%. Sequencing input: blood. Every receptor here comes from a man between 18 and 29 years old in good health.

The rearrangement uses TRBV12-3 or TRBV12-4 and TRBJ1-6, with D uncertain. V was cut by 10 bases and J by 0 bases, with 7 bases left in between. The CDR3 length is 13 residues. CDR3: CATAPSYNSPLHF. In nucleotides, the CDR3 is TGTGCCACCGCACCCTCCTATAATTCACCCCTCCACTTT.

V gene TRBV19 combines with J gene TRBJ1-4; no clear D gene. The germline CDR1 and CDR2 sequences are LNHDA and SQIVND (reference sequence). The CDR3 totals 14 residues. V lost 4 bases to trimming and J lost 4 bases, with 10 bases between them. The CDR3 here is CASSSRVNNEKLFF. The CDR3 DNA follows: TGTGCCAGTAGTAGCCGTGTCAATAATGAAAAACTGTTTTTT.

V and J are TRBV11-2 and TRBJ2-7; TRBD2 matches at 9 bases. The length of the CDR3 is 15 residues. CDR1 and CDR2 from the germline V gene are SGHAT and FQNNGV. Trimming cost V 4 bases and J 5 bases; bases outside gene matches: 9. CDR3 region: CASSSGLAGMHEQYF. In nucleotides, the CDR3 is TGTGCCAGCAGCTCGGGACTAGCAGGGATGCACGAGCAGTACTTC.

The gene calls are TRBV7-2 and TRBJ1-4, with unresolved D. Germline lookup yields CDR1 SGHTA and CDR2 FQGNSA. The CDR3 totals 13 residues. Trimming removed 1 base from V and 16 bases from J, with 16 bases in between. The CDR3 region has the DNA TGTGCCAGCAGCTTAGATCCGTCGAGTGAGGGGTTTTTT. This translates into CASSLDPSSEGFF. Complete variable domain (other parts from reference TRBV7-2 and TRBJ1-4): GAGVSQSPSNKVTEKGKDVELRCDPISGHTALYWYRQSLGQGLEFLIYFQGNSAPDKSGLPSDRFSAERTGGSVSTLTIQRTQQEDSAVYLCASSLDPSSEGFFGSGTQLSVL.

The rearrangement uses TRBV30 and TRBJ2-1; the match to TRBD2 covers 10 bases. The ends lost 3 bases at V and 0 bases at J; junction bases unmatched: 8. The CDR3 extends over 17 amino acids. CDR1 and CDR2 (germline): GTSNPN, SVGIG (reference sequence). The CDR3: CAWRLLAGRSSYNEQFF. The CDR3 coding sequence is TGTGCCTGGAGACTACTAGCGGGACGGAGCTCCTACAATGAGCAGTTCTTC.

The chain uses TRBV6-1 and TRBJ2-2; 11 bases align to TRBD2. The CDR3 has 15 residues. Germline V gene lookup returns CDR1 MNHNS and CDR2 SASEGT. V trimming: 2 bases; J trimming: 6 bases; junction bases outside the gene matches: 2. CDR3 sequence (DNA): TGTGCCAGCAGTGAATTTAGCGGGGGGGCCGGGGAGCTGTTTTTT. Its translation: CASSEFSGGAGELFF.

V usage is TRBV5-8 and J usage is TRBJ1-6, with D possibly matching TRBD1 (5 bases). From germline, CDR1 is SGHTS and CDR2 YDEGEE. V lost 2 bases to trimming and J lost 0 bases, with 15 bases between them. The CDR3 loop spans 18 amino acids. The CDR3 spells CASSLGDGWSSYNSPLHF. The CDR3 nucleotides read TGTGCCAGCAGCTTAGGGGACGGTTGGAGCTCCTATAATTCACCCCTCCACTTT.

V usage is TRBV7-2 and J usage is TRBJ2-7; 8 bases map to TRBD2. CDR1 is SGHTA, CDR2 FQGNSA, per germline. This CDR3 is 18 amino acids long. V shed 3 bases, J shed 3 bases, and the junction held 16 bases outside the gene matches. CDR3 DNA: TGTGCCAGCAGCTTCCAATCGGGGGGGGCGGAACTCAACTACGAGCAGTACTTC. It encodes CASSFQSGGAELNYEQYF.

The V call is TRBV6-1, the J call TRBJ2-3; D perhaps matches TRBD2 (6 bases). The CDR3 runs to 16 residues. V was cut by 2 bases and J by 4 bases, with 16 bases left in between. Germline values: CDR1 MNHNS, CDR2 SASEGT. The CDR3 loop reads CASSERGGVSPDTQYF. The CDR3 bases are TGTGCCAGCAGTGAACGGGGCGGGGTCTCCCCAGATACGCAGTATTTT.

The chain is built from TRBV7-9 and TRBJ2-5; the D call may be TRBD1 or TRBD2 (5 bases each). CDR3 length: 15 residues. V shed 4 bases and J shed 3 bases, with 15 bases lying between them. Germline V gene lookup returns CDR1 SEHNR and CDR2 FQNEAQ (reference sequence). The CDR3 spells CASSSPRGVEETQYF. The CDR3 nucleotides read TGTGCCAGCAGCTCCCCCCGGGGCGTAGAAGAGACCCAGTACTTC.

The chain links TRBV28 to TRBJ2-6; D is possibly TRBD2 (5 bases). Between the trimmed V and J ends, which lost 3 bases and 0 bases, there was a span of 9 bases. Germline CDR1 is MDHEN and CDR2 is SYDVKM. The CDR3 totals 16 residues. DNA of the CDR3: TGTGCCAGCAGTTTCTGGGAGCCCTCTGGGGCCAACGTCCTGACTTTC. It is translated as CASSFWEPSGANVLTF.

This chain joins TRBV27 and TRBJ1-5; D perhaps matches TRBD1 (5 bases). The CDR3 covers 12 residues. Germline lookup yields CDR1 MNHEY and CDR2 SMNVEV (reference sequence). CDR3 residues: CGQGTSNQPQHF. Here the CDR3 DNA reads TGTGGGCAGGGAACTAGCAATCAGCCCCAGCATTTT.

This clone qualifies as medium-sized. This chain links TRBV19 with TRBJ1-5; D might be TRBD1 (6 bases). This CDR3 has 13 amino acids. Germline V lookup: CDR1 LNHDA, CDR2 SQIVND (reference sequence). V was clipped by 4 bases and J by 6 bases, with 10 bases between them. The CDR3 reads CASSTGDGQPQHF. CDR3 in DNA: TGTGCCAGTAGTACAGGGGATGGTCAGCCCCAGCATTTT.

This clone was seen a single time. V is TRBV21-1 and J is TRBJ2-7. TRBV21-1 is a known pseudogene. This CDR3 region has 18 residues. CDR3: CASSKAHDVSMGLYEQYV. The CDR3 nucleotides read TGTGCCAGCAGCAAAGCCCATGACGTCTCCATGGGTCTATACGAGCAGTACGTC.

CDR3 amino acids: CASSLGGTGNTEAFF. DNA of the CDR3: TGTGCCAGCAGTTTAGGGGGGACGGGGAACACTGAAGCTTTCTTT. The chain has TRBV28 and TRBJ1-1; a weak D match, TRBD1 (5 bases). Trimming removed 2 bases from V and 1 base from J, with 11 bases in between. The CDR3 loop spans 15 amino acids. Germline V gene lookup returns CDR1 MDHEN and CDR2 SYDVKM.

The rearrangement uses TRBV6-6 and TRBJ1-2; maybe TRBD1 (5 bases). The V gene's germline CDR1 is MNHNY and CDR2 SVGAGI (reference sequence). The CDR3 contains 13 residues. The V gene lost 5 bases and the J gene lost 8 bases, with 15 bases spanning the gap. DNA of the CDR3: TGTGCCAGCAGTCTACGACAGATCTTGGGCTACACCTTC. Its translation is CASSLRQILGYTF.

The DNA of the CDR3 is TGCGCCAGCAGCCAAATGGCTTGGCAGGGTGGCGAGCAGTACTTC. Its protein product is CASSQMAWQGGEQYF. This chain links TRBV4-3 with TRBJ2-7; maybe TRBD1 (5 bases). Germline assignment: CDR1 LGHNA and CDR2 YSLEER. Trimming pared 2 bases from V and 6 bases from J, leaving 17 bases between. This CDR3 has 15 residues.

The chain uses TRBV19 and TRBJ1-4, with 7 bases that match TRBD1. In germline, CDR1 is LNHDA, CDR2 SQIVND (reference sequence). V trimming: 5 bases; J trimming: 5 bases; junction bases outside the gene matches: 8. The CDR3 is 15 amino acids. The CDR3 loop is CASSRTGAANEKLFF. CDR3 nucleotides: TGTGCCAGTAGTCGCACAGGGGCGGCAAATGAAAAACTGTTTTTT.

The rearrangement uses TRBV20-1 and TRBJ1-5; possible D gene TRBD1, 6 bases. Germline CDR1 reads DFQATT; CDR2 reads SNEGSKA (reference sequence). Between the trimmed V and J ends, which lost 3 bases and 1 base, there was a span of 22 bases. CDR3 length: 18 amino acids. The CDR3 here is CSASKVLAGDGSNQPQHF. The CDR3 nucleotides are TGCAGTGCTAGTAAGGTTTTGGCAGGGGACGGGAGCAATCAGCCCCAGCATTTT.

The chain couples TRBV24-1 to TRBJ2-1; no reliable D call. Germline CDR1 and CDR2: KGHDR and SFDVKD. CDR3 length: 11 amino acids. Trimming shortened V by 5 bases and J by 9 bases, and 7 bases separated the two germline ends. CDR3 sequence reads: CATSVRSEQFF. In nucleotides, the CDR3 is TGTGCCACCAGTGTGAGAAGTGAGCAGTTCTTC.

The chain links TRBV27 to TRBJ2-3; no firm D call. The CDR3 extends over 13 amino acids. Germline V CDR1 and CDR2: MNHEY, SMNVEV (reference sequence). V was shortened by 2 bases and J by 6 bases, with 9 bases between the two germline ends. This CDR3 reads CASSLATGDTQYF. CDR3 nucleotide sequence: TGTGCCAGCAGTTTAGCGACTGGGGATACGCAGTATTTT.

This chain joins TRBV11-2 and TRBJ1-1; the D is unclear. V shed 2 bases and J shed 5 bases, with 9 bases lying between them. The CDR3 extends over 13 amino acids. Germline V lookup: CDR1 SGHAT, CDR2 FQNNGV. This chain's CDR3 is CASSLLGRTEAFF. The CDR3 DNA is TGTGCCAGCAGCTTATTGGGGAGGACTGAAGCTTTCTTT.

This rearrangement joins TRBV11-2 to TRBJ1-2; no clear D. The CDR3 has 13 residues. Germline assignment: CDR1 SGHAT and CDR2 FQNNGV. V lost 1 base, J lost 4 bases, and 7 bases lay in between. In DNA form, the CDR3 reads TGTGCCAGCAGCTTAGCGGGGAGCTATGGCTACACCTTC. Protein: CASSLAGSYGYTF.

The chain recombines TRBV11-3 with TRBJ2-3, with a tentative D call TRBD1 (5 bases). From germline, CDR1 is SGHNT and CDR2 YENEEA. This CDR3 has 12 residues. Trimming took 3 bases from V and 6 from J, leaving 7 bases between them. CDR3 DNA sequence: TGTGCCAGCAGCTTTCCAGGGGATACGCAGTATTTT. This sequence encodes CASSFPGDTQYF. The entire variable domain, with the rest obtained from reference TRBV11-3 and TRBJ2-3, is as follows: EAGVVQSPRYKIIEKKQPVAFWCNPISGHNTLYWYLQNLGQGPELLIRYENEEAVDDSQLPKDRFSAERLKGVDSTLKIQPAELGDSAVYLCASSFPGDTQYFGPGTRLTVL.

In its sample, this clone was seen once. This chain connects TRBV5-5 to TRBJ1-2; no clear D. The CDR3 spans 13 residues. Trimming stripped 4 bases from V and 4 bases from J, with 11 bases between. Per germline, CDR1 SGHKS and CDR2 YYEKEE (reference sequence). The CDR3 DNA reads TGTGCCAGCAGCCGACGGGAGGGCTATGGCTACACCTTC. It is translated as CASSRREGYGYTF.

The chain couples TRBV28 to TRBJ2-7; 9 bases are shared with TRBD1. CDR3 length: 12 residues. The V gene end was trimmed by 4 bases and the J gene end by 11 bases; junction bases not matched to a gene: 6. Germline V gives CDR1 MDHEN, CDR2 SYDVKM. DNA for the CDR3: TGTGCCAGCAGTTCACTAGACAGGGGGGAGTACTTC. It specifies CASSSLDRGEYF. Full variable domain (outside the CDR3, taken from reference TRBV28 and TRBJ2-7): DVKVTQSSRYLVKRTGEKVFLECVQDMDHENMFWYRQDPGLGLRLIYFSYDVKMKEKGDIPEGYSVSREKKERFSLILESASTNQTSMYLCASSSLDRGEYFGPGTRLTVT.